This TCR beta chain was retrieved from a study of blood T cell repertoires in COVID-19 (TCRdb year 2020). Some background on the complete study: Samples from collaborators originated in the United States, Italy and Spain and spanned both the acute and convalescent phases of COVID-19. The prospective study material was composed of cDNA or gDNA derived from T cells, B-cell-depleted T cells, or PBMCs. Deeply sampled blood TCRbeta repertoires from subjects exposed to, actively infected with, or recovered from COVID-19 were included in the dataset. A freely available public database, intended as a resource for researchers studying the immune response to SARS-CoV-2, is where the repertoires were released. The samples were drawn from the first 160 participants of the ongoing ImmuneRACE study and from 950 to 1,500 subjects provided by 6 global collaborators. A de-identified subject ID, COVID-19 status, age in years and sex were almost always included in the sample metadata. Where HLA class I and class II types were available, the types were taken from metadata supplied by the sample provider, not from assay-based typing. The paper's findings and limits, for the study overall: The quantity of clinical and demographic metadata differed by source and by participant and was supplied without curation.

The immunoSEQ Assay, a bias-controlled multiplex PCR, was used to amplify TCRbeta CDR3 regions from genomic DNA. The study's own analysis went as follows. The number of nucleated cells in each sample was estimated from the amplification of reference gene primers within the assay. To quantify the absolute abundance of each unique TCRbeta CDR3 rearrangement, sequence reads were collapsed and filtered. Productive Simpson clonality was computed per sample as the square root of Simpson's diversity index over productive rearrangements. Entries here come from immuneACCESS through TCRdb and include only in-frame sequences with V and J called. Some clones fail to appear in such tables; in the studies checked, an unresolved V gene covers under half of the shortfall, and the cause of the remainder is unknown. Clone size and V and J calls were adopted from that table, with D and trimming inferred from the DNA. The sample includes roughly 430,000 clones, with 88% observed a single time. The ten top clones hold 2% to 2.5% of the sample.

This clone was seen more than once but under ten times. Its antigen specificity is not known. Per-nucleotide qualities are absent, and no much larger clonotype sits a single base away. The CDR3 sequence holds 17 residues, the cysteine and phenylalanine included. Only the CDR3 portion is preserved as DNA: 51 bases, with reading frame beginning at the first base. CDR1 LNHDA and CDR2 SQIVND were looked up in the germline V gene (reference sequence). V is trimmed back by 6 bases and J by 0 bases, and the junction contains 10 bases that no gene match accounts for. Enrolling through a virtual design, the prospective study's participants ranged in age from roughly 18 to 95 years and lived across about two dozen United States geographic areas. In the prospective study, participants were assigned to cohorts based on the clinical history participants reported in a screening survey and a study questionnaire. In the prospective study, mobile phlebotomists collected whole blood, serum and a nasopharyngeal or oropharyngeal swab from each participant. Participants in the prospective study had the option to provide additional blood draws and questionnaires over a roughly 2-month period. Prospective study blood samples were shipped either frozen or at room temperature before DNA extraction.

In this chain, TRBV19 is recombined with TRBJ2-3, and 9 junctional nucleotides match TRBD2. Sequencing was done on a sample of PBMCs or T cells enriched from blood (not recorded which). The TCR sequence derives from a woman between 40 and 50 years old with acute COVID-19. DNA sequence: TGTGCCAGTAGCAGACTAAGCGGGGGGACCAGCACAGATACGCAGTATTTT. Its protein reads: CASSRLSGGTSTDTQYF.